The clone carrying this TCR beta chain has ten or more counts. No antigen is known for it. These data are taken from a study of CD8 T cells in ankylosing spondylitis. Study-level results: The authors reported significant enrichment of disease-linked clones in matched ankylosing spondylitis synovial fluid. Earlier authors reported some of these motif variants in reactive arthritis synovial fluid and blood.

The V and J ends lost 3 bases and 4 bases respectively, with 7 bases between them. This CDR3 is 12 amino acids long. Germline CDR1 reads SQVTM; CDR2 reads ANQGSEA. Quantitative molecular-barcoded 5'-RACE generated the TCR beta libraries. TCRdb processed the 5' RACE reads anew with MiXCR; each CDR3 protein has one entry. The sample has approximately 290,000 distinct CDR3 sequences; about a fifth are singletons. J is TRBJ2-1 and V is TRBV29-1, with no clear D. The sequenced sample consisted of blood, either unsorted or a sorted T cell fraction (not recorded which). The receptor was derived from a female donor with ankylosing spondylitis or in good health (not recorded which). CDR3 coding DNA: TGCAGCGTTGATGAGAAATACAATGAGCAGTTCTTC. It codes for CSVDEKYNEQFF.